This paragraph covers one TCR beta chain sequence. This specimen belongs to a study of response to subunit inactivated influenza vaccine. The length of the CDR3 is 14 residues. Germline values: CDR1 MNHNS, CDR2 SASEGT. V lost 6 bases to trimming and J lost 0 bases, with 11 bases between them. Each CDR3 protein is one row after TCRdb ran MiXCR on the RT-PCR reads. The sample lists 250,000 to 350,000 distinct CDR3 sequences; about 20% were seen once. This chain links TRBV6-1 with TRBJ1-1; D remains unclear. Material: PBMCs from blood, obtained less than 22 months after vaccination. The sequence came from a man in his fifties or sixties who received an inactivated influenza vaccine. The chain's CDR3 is CASRITSVNTEAFF. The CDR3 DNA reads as TGTGCCAGCAGGATAACCAGCGTGAACACTGAAGCTTTCTTT.